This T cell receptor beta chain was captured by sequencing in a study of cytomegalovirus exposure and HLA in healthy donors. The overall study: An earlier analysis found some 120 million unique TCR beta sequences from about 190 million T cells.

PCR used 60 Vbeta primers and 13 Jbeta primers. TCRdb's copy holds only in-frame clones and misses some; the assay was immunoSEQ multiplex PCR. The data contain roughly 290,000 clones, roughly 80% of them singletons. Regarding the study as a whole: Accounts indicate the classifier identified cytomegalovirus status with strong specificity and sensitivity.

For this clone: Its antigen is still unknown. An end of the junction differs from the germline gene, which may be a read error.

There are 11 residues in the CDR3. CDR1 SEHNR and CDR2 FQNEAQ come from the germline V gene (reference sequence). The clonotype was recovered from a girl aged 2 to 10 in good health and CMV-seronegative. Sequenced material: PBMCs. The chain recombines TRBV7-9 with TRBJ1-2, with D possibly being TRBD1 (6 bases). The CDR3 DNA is TGTTCCAGCAGCTTAGGAGGGACACCGTCCTTC. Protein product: CSSSLGGTPSF.